This passage covers 27 T cell receptor beta chains from one sample sequenced in a study of cytomegalovirus exposure and HLA in healthy donors (dated by TCRdb to between 2016 and 2019). The receptor library was made with the immunoSEQ multiplex PCR assay. For the multiplex PCR, a mixture combining 60 forward primers for TCR Vbeta segments and 13 reverse primers for TCR Jbeta segments was used. TCRdb stores this immuneACCESS table with in-frame sequences only. Part of the clones is absent; in the studies checked, under half of the shortfall reflects unresolved V genes, and no reason is known for the rest. The sample includes over 100,000 clones, with roughly 60% observed a single time. 2% to 3% of the sample goes to the ten largest clones. The sequencing sample was made of PBMCs. These receptors all come from a middle-aged woman in good health and CMV-seronegative.

This clone was seen once. The chain uses TRBV5-4 and TRBJ1-1, with 7 positions matching TRBD1. Per germline, CDR1 SGHNT and CDR2 YYREEE (reference sequence). V shed 0 bases, J shed 5 bases, and the junction held 13 bases outside the gene matches. The CDR3 runs 17 residues. CDR3 nucleotide sequence: TGTGCCAGCAGCTTGGCCGCAAAAAAGGGGGCGCGGACTGAAGCTTTCTTT. Translating gives CASSLAAKKGARTEAFF.

About this clone itself: This specimen includes other DNA sequences encoding the same CDR3. The chain carries TRBV5-1 and TRBJ1-1, with D perhaps TRBD1 (6 bases). V was pared by 3 bases and J by 4 bases, with 13 bases between. The CDR3 covers 14 residues. Germline lookup yields CDR1 SGHRS and CDR2 YFSETQ. The CDR3 bases are TGCGCCAGCAGCTCCCAGGGGAGCGGCACTGAAGCTTTCTTT. Translating gives CASSSQGSGTEAFF.

This sequence joins TRBV9 and TRBJ2-4, with 8 bases identical to TRBD1. V shed 3 bases, J shed 4 bases, and the junction held 6 bases outside the gene matches. Looked up from germline, CDR1 is SGDLS and CDR2 is YYNGEE. The CDR3 has 15 residues. CDR3: CASSADRGAKNIQYF. Here the CDR3 DNA reads TGTGCCAGCAGCGCTGACAGGGGCGCAAAAAACATTCAGTACTTC.

This clone turned up a few times. This chain uses TRBV21-1 with TRBJ2-7; the D call TRBD1 from the table was never checked on the DNA. TRBV21-1 is a pseudogene locus. The CDR3 covers 15 residues. The CDR3 sequence: CASSKLAGKWYEQYF. CDR3 in DNA: TGTGCCAGCAGCAAATTGGCAGGGAAGTGGTACGAGCAGTACTTC.

This clone turned up a few times. The chain joins TRBV7-9 to TRBJ2-5; 7 nucleotides agree with TRBD1. Germline CDR1 is SEHNR and CDR2 is FQNEAQ (reference sequence). The J segment lost 1 base and the V segment lost 5 bases, leaving 1 base of the junction unmatched. This CDR3 has 13 residues. CDR3 loop: CASSRDSQETQYF. The CDR3 coding sequence is TGTGCCAGCAGCCGGGACAGCCAAGAGACCCAGTACTTC.

This chain joins TRBV6-6 and TRBJ2-1; weak D call: TRBD1 (6 bases). Germline V gives CDR1 MNHNY, CDR2 SVGAGI (reference sequence). Between the trimmed V and J ends, which lost 4 bases and 2 bases, there was a span of 6 bases. The CDR3 is made up of 13 amino acids. The CDR3 nucleotides are TGTGCCAGCAGTTGGACAGCCTACAATGAGCAGTTCTTC. Translation gives CASSWTAYNEQFF.

Remarks on this clone: Other DNA variants within this sample encode the same CDR3. The chain carries TRBV5-4 and TRBJ1-1; tentative D call: TRBD1 (6 bases). CDR3 length equals 13 residues. Germline CDR1 and CDR2: SGHNT and YYREEE (reference sequence). V was trimmed by 3 bases and J by 1 base, leaving 7 bases between them. CDR3 sequence: CASSSQGNTEAFF. The CDR3 coding sequence is TGTGCCAGCAGCTCACAGGGGAACACTGAAGCTTTCTTT. Complete variable domain (other parts from reference TRBV5-4 and TRBJ1-1): ETGVTQSPTHLIKTRGQQVTLRCSSQSGHNTVSWYQQALGQGPQFIFQYYREEENGRGNFPPRFSGLQFPNYSSELNVNALELDDSALYLCASSSQGNTEAFFGQGTRLTVV.

The V and J genes are TRBV7-9 and TRBJ2-4; 9 bases fit TRBD2. The CDR3 extends over 13 amino acids. The V segment lost 7 bases and the J segment 9 bases; nucleotides outside the gene matches: 7. Germline V gene data show CDR1 as SEHNR and CDR2 as FQNEAQ (reference sequence). The CDR3 here is CASTEGSGGIQYF. Written as DNA, the CDR3 is TGTGCCAGCACGGAGGGTAGCGGGGGCATTCAGTACTTC.

V is TRBV2 and J is TRBJ2-7; the D gene is possibly TRBD2 (6 bases). Trimming pared 4 bases from V and 0 bases from J, leaving 10 bases between. Germline assignment: CDR1 SNHLY and CDR2 FYNNEI. The CDR3 has 14 residues. Here the CDR3 DNA reads TGTGCCAGCAGTGGGGACTTAAGCTCCTACGAGCAGTACTTC. This encodes CASSGDLSSYEQYF.

V and J are TRBV7-2 and TRBJ1-4, with TRBD1 identical over 7 bases. The V gene's germline CDR1 is SGHTA and CDR2 FQGNSA. The CDR3 is 17 residues long. Trimming took 2 bases from V and 5 from J; bases not matched to a gene: 11. The CDR3 loop reads CASSLYPRQGGNEKLFF. DNA for the CDR3: TGTGCCAGCAGCTTATACCCTCGACAGGGAGGAAATGAAAAACTGTTTTTT.

The chain joins TRBV11-2 to TRBJ2-1; TRBD1 matches 7 bases. V shed 0 bases and J 7 bases; nucleotides not matched to a gene: 3. CDR1 and CDR2 from the germline V gene are SGHAT and FQNNGV. CDR3 length: 14 residues. The CDR3 bases are TGTGCCAGCAGCTTAGAGACCAGGGGGAATGAGCAGTTCTTC. Translating it yields CASSLETRGNEQFF.

This rearrangement joins TRBV19 to TRBJ1-1, with 10 bases lining up with TRBD1. Trimming at V came to 11 bases and at J to 2 bases, leaving 5 bases not matched to a gene. CDR3 length: 13 residues. Germline CDR1 and CDR2: LNHDA and SQIVND (reference sequence). The CDR3 coding sequence is TGTGCCGTTTGGACAGGGGGAAACACTGAAGCTTTCTTT. Protein: CAVWTGGNTEAFF.

This clone appeared once. V usage is TRBV10-3 and J usage is TRBJ1-2, with a tentative D call TRBD1 (6 bases). Per germline, CDR1 ENHRY and CDR2 SYGVKD. There are 12 residues in the CDR3. The V end was cut by 5 bases, the J end by 6 bases, with 10 bases between. CDR3 sequence (DNA): TGTGCCATCAGTCAGGGGCAGCATGGCTACACCTTC. Protein: CAISQGQHGYTF.

This chain links TRBV7-8 with TRBJ1-5; D call uncertain. The germline V gene has CDR1 SGHVS and CDR2 FQNEAQ. The CDR3 covers 14 residues. V lost 0 bases and J 2 bases, leaving 5 bases between the germline ends. The DNA of the CDR3 is TGTGCCAGCAGCTTAGCTGGGCGCAATCAGCCCCAGCATTTT. Its protein is CASSLAGRNQPQHF.

This clone was observed a few times. CDR3 DNA sequence: TGTGCCAGCAGCCACAGTTTATCACCCCTCCACTTT. It yields the protein CASSHSLSPLHF. The J gene is TRBJ1-6, the V gene TRBV14; D is undetermined. Looked up from germline, CDR1 is SGHDN and CDR2 is FVKESK. The V and J ends lost 3 bases and 10 bases respectively, with 7 bases between them. The CDR3 is 12 residues long.

This clone occurred a few times. V is TRBV5-6 and J is TRBJ2-3; 10 nucleotides align to TRBD2. Germline CDR1 SGHDT, CDR2 YYEEEE. This CDR3 has 15 amino acids. J gave up 5 bases and V 0 bases, and 3 bases lay outside the gene matches. CDR3: CASSLAAGGKDTQYF. The CDR3 DNA sequence: TGTGCCAGCAGCTTGGCAGCGGGGGGGAAAGATACGCAGTATTTT.

The V call is TRBV7-2, the J call TRBJ1-2; D possibly corresponds to TRBD1 (6 bases). The CDR3 consists of 14 residues. Trimming left V 5 bases short and J 4 bases short, with 14 bases between. Germline V gene lookup returns CDR1 SGHTA and CDR2 FQGNSA. The CDR3 DNA sequence: TGTGCCAGCAGCCCGCCCGGGACACTCTATGGCTACACCTTC. Residues: CASSPPGTLYGYTF.

The J gene is TRBJ2-5, the V gene TRBV4-3; tentative D call: TRBD1 (5 bases). TRBJ2-7 matches the DNA end more closely, so the J call is doubtful. CDR3 length: 15 amino acids. The germline gives CDR1 LGHNA, CDR2 YSLEER. The CDR3 bases are TGCGCCAGCAGCCAAGTCGAAGGGGCCGCCTACGAGCAGTACTTC. It translates to CASSQVEGAAYEQYF.

The genes are TRBV19 and TRBJ2-1; D call uncertain. The V end was cut by 6 bases, the J end by 4 bases, with 10 bases between. The CDR3 contains 13 residues. From germline, CDR1 is LNHDA and CDR2 SQIVND (reference sequence). The CDR3, as DNA: TGTGCCAGTAGGAACACCTTTTACAATGAGCAGTTCTTC. It yields the protein CASRNTFYNEQFF.

V and J are TRBV28 and TRBJ2-7, with 7 bases matching TRBD1. The CDR3 runs to 14 residues. With 6 bases clipped from V and 1 base from J, the junction kept 6 bases outside the gene matches. The germline CDR1 and CDR2 sequences are MDHEN and SYDVKM. The chain's CDR3 is CASSQGQASYEQYF. In DNA form, the CDR3 reads TGTGCCAGCAGCCAAGGACAGGCTTCCTACGAGCAGTACTTC.

The rearrangement uses TRBV5-4 and TRBJ1-5; D is unclear. Germline CDR1 SGHNT, CDR2 YYREEE (reference sequence). The CDR3 length is 15 residues. Trimming cost V 2 bases and J 3 bases, with 12 bases left between them. CDR3 protein: CASSFFGSNNQPQHF. DNA for the CDR3: TGTGCCAGCAGCTTCTTCGGGTCCAACAATCAGCCCCAGCATTTT. The whole variable domain, filled in from reference TRBV5-4 and TRBJ1-5, reads ETGVTQSPTHLIKTRGQQVTLRCSSQSGHNTVSWYQQALGQGPQFIFQYYREEENGRGNFPPRFSGLQFPNYSSELNVNALELDDSALYLCASSFFGSNNQPQHFGDGTRLSIL.

The chain carries TRBV4-3 and TRBJ1-1; D is unclear. From germline, CDR1 is LGHNA and CDR2 YSLEER. Trimming removed 1 base from V and 10 bases from J, with 13 bases in between. The CDR3 extends over 13 amino acids. CDR3 in DNA: TGCGCCAGCAGCCAAGGAAGCAAGGGAGTAGCTTTCTTT. It encodes CASSQGSKGVAFF.

The genes are TRBV6-1 and TRBJ1-1, with 8 nucleotides matching TRBD1. With V trimmed by 3 bases and J by 0 bases, 6 bases remained unmatched. Per the germline V gene, CDR1 is MNHNS and CDR2 is SASEGT. This CDR3 region has 16 residues. The CDR3 nucleotides are TGTGCCAGCAGTGATTTACAGGGGGTGATGAACACTGAAGCTTTCTTT. This sequence encodes CASSDLQGVMNTEAFF.

This chain links TRBV6-6 with TRBJ1-4, with D possibly TRBD1 on 5 matching bases. Germline V gives CDR1 MNHNY, CDR2 SVGAGI (reference sequence). V gave up 5 bases and J gave up 8 bases, with 9 bases separating them. The CDR3 contains 12 residues. The CDR3: CASSPGVEKLFF. CDR3 bases: TGTGCCAGCAGTCCGGGGGTGGAAAAACTGTTTTTT.

V and J are TRBV25-1 and TRBJ1-6, with TRBD1 as a possible D gene (5 bases). From germline, CDR1 is MGHDK and CDR2 SYGVNS. V was shortened by 4 bases and J by 4 bases, with 8 bases between the two germline ends. The CDR3 has 14 residues. The CDR3 DNA sequence: TGTGCCAGCAGTGCCAGGGATTATAATTCACCCCTCCACTTT. Its translation is CASSARDYNSPLHF.

V and J are TRBV4-3 and TRBJ2-3; possibly TRBD2 for D (6 bases). V was shortened by 0 bases and J by 4 bases, with 20 bases between the two germline ends. Germline CDR1 is LGHNA and CDR2 is YSLEER. The CDR3 is made up of 18 amino acids. CDR3 nucleotides: TGCGCCAGCAGCCAAGATAGGTGGAAGGGAGGTGAAGCAGATACGCAGTATTTT. Translation gives CASSQDRWKGGEADTQYF.

This clone was counted a few times. The V and J genes are TRBV4-2 and TRBJ1-5; 8 bases agree with TRBD1. J was trimmed by 4 bases and V by 1 base; bases with no gene match: 0. This CDR3 region has 14 residues. From germline, CDR1 is LGHNA and CDR2 YNFKEQ. CDR3 sequence: CASSQGTGNQPQHF. The CDR3 DNA is TGTGCCAGCAGCCAAGGGACAGGGAATCAGCCCCAGCATTTT.